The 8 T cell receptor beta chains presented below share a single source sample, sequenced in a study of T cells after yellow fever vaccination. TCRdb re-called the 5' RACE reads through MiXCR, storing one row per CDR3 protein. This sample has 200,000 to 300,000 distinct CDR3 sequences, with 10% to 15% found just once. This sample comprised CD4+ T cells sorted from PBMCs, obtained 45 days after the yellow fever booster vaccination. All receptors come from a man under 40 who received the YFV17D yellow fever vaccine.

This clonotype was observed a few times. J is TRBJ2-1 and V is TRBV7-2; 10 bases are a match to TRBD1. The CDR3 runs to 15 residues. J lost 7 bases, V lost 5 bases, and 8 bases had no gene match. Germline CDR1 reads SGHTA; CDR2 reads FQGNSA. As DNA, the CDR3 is TGTGCCAGCAGCCCGGGACAGGGGTCCTTAAATGAGCAGTTCTTC. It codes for CASSPGQGSLNEQFF.

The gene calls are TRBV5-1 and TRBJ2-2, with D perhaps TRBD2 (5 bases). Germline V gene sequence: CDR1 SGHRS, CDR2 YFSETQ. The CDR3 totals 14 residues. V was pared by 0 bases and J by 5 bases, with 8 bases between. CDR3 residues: CASSLVDYTGELFF. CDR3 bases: TGCGCCAGCAGCTTGGTAGACTATACCGGGGAGCTGTTTTTT.

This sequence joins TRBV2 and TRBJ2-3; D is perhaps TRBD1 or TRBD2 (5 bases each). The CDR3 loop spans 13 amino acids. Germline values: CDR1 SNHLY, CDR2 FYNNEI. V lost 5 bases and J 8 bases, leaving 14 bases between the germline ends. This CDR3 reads CASSPPGAGTQYF. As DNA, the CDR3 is TGTGCCAGCAGTCCTCCCGGGGCGGGTACGCAGTATTTT.

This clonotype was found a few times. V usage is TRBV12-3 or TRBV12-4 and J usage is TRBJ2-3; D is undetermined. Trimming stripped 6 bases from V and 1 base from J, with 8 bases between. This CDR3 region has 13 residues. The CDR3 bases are TGTGCCAGCAGGTACCTCCGCACAGATACGCAGTATTTT. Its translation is CASRYLRTDTQYF.

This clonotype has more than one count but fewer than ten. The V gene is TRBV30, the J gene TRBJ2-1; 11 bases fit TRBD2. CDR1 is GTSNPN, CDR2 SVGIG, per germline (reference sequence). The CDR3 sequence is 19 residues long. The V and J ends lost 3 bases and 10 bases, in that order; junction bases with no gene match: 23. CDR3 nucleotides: TGTGCCTGGAGGTCCCCTTCGGCAGTACTAGCGGGAGTAAACGACGAGCAGTTCTTC. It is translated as CAWRSPSAVLAGVNDEQFF.

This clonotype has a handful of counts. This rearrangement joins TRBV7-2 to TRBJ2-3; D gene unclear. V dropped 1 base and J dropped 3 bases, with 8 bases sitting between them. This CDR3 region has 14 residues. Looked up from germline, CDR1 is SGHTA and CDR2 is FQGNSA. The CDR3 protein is CASSLGPMTDTQYF. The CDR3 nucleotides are TGTGCCAGCAGCTTAGGCCCTATGACAGATACGCAGTATTTT.

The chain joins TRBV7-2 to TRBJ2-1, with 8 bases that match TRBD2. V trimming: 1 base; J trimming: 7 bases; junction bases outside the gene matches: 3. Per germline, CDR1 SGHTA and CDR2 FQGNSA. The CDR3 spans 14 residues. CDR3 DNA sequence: TGTGCCAGCAGCTTAGAAGCGGGAGAGAATGAGCAGTTCTTC. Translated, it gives CASSLEAGENEQFF.

As DNA, the CDR3 is TGTGCCAGCAGCTCACTAGCGTACAATGAGCAGTTCTTC. Protein: CASSSLAYNEQFF. The chain is built from TRBV5-4 and TRBJ2-1, with 7 bases matching TRBD2. Germline CDR1 and CDR2: SGHNT and YYREEE (reference sequence). The CDR3 is 13 residues long. V lost 3 bases and J lost 4; bases outside the gene matches: 1.